A selection of T cell receptor beta chains follows, all from one sample in a study of early stage breast cancer tumors. The repertoire was sequenced with immunoSEQ multiplex PCR; TCRdb's copy has only in-frame clones and lacks some. This table holds nearly 25,000 clones, about two thirds found once. Specimen: breast tumor tissue. The receptors derive from a person between 55 and 69 years old with breast cancer. CDR3s include the opening cysteine and the closing phenylalanine or tryptophan. Fields, in order: J gene, V gene, clone size, D gene, CDR3 protein, CDR3 DNA. D genes are given only for firm matches. Clone size is stated in some rows and not others, as once, few, many or a class when expanded.

J: TRBJ2-5; V: TRBV7-6; size: once; D: TRBD2; CDR3: CASSLVALAGAQETQYF; DNA: TGTGCCAGCAGCTTAGTTGCACTAGCGGGAGCCCAAGAGACCCAGTACTTC
J: TRBJ2-3; V: TRBV6-5; size: -; D: -; CDR3: CASSYSKQGPDTQYF; DNA: TGTGCCAGCAGTTACTCGAAACAGGGCCCAGATACGCAGTATTTT
J: TRBJ2-3; V: TRBV11-2; size: few; D: -; CDR3: CASSIFTDTQYF; DNA: TGTGCCAGCAGCATATTCACAGATACGCAGTATTTT
J: TRBJ2-7; V: TRBV5-1; size: -; D: -; CDR3: CASSPDIGTSYEQYF; DNA: TGCGCCAGCAGCCCCGACATCGGAACCTCCTACGAGCAGTACTTC
J: TRBJ2-3; V: TRBV18; size: -; D: TRBD1; CDR3: CASFEGATGDTQYF; DNA: TGTGCCAGCTTTGAGGGGGCGACCGGGGATACGCAGTATTTT
J: TRBJ1-5; V: TRBV7-2; size: once; D: -; CDR3: CASSLGQNQPQHF; DNA: TGTGCCAGCAGCTTAGGTCAGAATCAGCCCCAGCATTTT
J: TRBJ2-1; V: TRBV7-7; size: -; D: TRBD2; CDR3: CASNPSLAGGPPGLFF; DNA: TGTGCCAGCAACCCCTCGCTAGCGGGAGGACCCCCGGGGTTATTCTTC
J: TRBJ2-7; V: TRBV14; size: -; D: TRBD2; CDR3: CASSQGLASLEQYF; DNA: TGTGCCAGCAGCCAAGGACTAGCATCACTCGAGCAGTACTTC
J: TRBJ2-1; V: TRBV5-1; size: -; D: -; CDR3: CASSLPREYNNEQFF; DNA: TGCGCCAGCAGCTTGCCTCGGGAGTACAACAATGAGCAGTTCTTC
J: TRBJ1-3; V: TRBV19; size: -; D: -; CDR3: CASSIGRTRDTIYF; DNA: TGTGCCAGTAGTATCGGACGGACTAGGGACACCATATATTTT
J: TRBJ2-7; V: TRBV25-1; size: -; D: -; CDR3: CASSELGQGRYEQYF; DNA: TGTGCCAGCAGTGAATTGGGTCAGGGGCGCTACGAGCAGTACTTC
J: TRBJ1-2; V: TRBV28; size: -; D: TRBD1; CDR3: CASSTLTGGGGYTF; DNA: TGTGCCAGCAGTACCCTAACAGGGGGTGGTGGCTACACCTTC
J: TRBJ2-5; V: TRBV27; size: -; D: TRBD1; CDR3: CASSLGVSGTARETQYF; DNA: TGTGCCAGCAGTTTAGGGGTTTCCGGGACAGCGAGGGAGACCCAGTACTTC
J: TRBJ2-7; V: TRBV5-1; size: -; D: -; CDR3: CASSLESGKGYEQYF; DNA: TGCGCCAGCAGCTTGGAATCCGGGAAAGGCTACGAGCAGTACTTC
J: TRBJ1-2; V: TRBV5-1; size: few; D: -; CDR3: CASSQDRGFLYGYTF; DNA: TGCGCCAGCAGCCAAGATAGGGGGTTCCTCTATGGCTACACCTTC
J: TRBJ2-7; V: TRBV6-4; size: -; D: -; CDR3: CASSDSKDSALWVEQYF; DNA: TGTGCCAGCAGTGACTCGAAGGATAGCGCCCTCTGGGTTGAGCAGTACTTC
J: TRBJ2-7; V: TRBV28; size: -; D: TRBD2; CDR3: CASSPWDVAGANEQYF; DNA: TGTGCCAGCAGTCCATGGGATGTAGCGGGAGCCAACGAGCAGTACTTC
J: TRBJ2-3; V: TRBV27; size: -; D: -; CDR3: CASSLLGTSHTDTQYF; DNA: TGTGCCAGCAGCCTACTAGGGACTTCCCACACAGATACGCAGTATTTT
J: TRBJ1-1; V: TRBV18; size: -; D: -; CDR3: CASRVGQNTEAFF; DNA: TGTGCCAGCCGAGTCGGACAGAACACTGAAGCTTTCTTT
J: TRBJ2-1; V: TRBV7-7; size: -; D: -; CDR3: CASSLGLGGSSYNEQFF; DNA: TGTGCTAGCAGCTTAGGGTTAGGGGGTAGCTCCTACAATGAGCAGTTCTTC
J: TRBJ2-1; V: TRBV5-1; size: -; D: -; CDR3: CASSLGQSYNEQFF; DNA: TGCGCCAGCAGCTTGGGGCAAAGCTACAATGAGCAGTTCTTC
J: TRBJ1-1; V: TRBV28; size: -; D: TRBD1; CDR3: CASSLGQANTEAFF; DNA: TGTGCCAGCAGTCTGGGACAGGCGAACACTGAAGCTTTCTTT
J: TRBJ2-1; V: TRBV27; size: few; D: TRBD2; CDR3: CASSLFTSGVTYNEQFF; DNA: TGTGCCAGCAGTTTATTTACTAGCGGGGTAACCTACAATGAGCAGTTCTTC
J: TRBJ2-7; V: TRBV11-3; size: -; D: TRBD1; CDR3: CASSLVQGREQYF; DNA: TGTGCCAGCAGCTTAGTACAGGGGAGAGAGCAGTACTTC
J: TRBJ1-2; V: TRBV7-2; size: many; D: -; CDR3: CASSLAARTLYGYTF; DNA: TGTGCCAGCAGCTTAGCGGCGAGGACTCTCTATGGCTACACCTTC
J: TRBJ2-1; V: TRBV7-8; size: medium-sized; D: TRBD1; CDR3: CASSLATGSTYNEQFF; DNA: TGTGCCAGCAGCTTAGCGACAGGGTCTACCTACAATGAGCAGTTCTTC
J: TRBJ1-2; V: TRBV30; size: few; D: TRBD1; CDR3: CAWSQKTGGGSGYTF; DNA: TGTGCCTGGAGTCAGAAGACAGGGGGAGGTTCGGGCTACACCTTC
J: TRBJ1-2; V: TRBV9; size: -; D: -; CDR3: CASNGGPTYGYTF; DNA: TGTGCCAGCAACGGAGGCCCTACGTATGGCTACACCTTC
J: TRBJ2-5; V: TRBV27; size: -; D: -; CDR3: CASRVTYQETQYF; DNA: TGTGCCAGCAGGGTGACATACCAAGAGACCCAGTACTTC
J: TRBJ2-7; V: TRBV29-1; size: once; D: TRBD1; CDR3: CSVKGQIYEQYF; DNA: TGCAGCGTTAAGGGACAGATCTACGAGCAGTACTTC
J: TRBJ2-1; V: TRBV7-8; size: -; D: TRBD2; CDR3: CASSSLAGGSYNEQFF; DNA: TGTGCCAGCAGTTCATTAGCGGGAGGGTCCTACAATGAGCAGTTCTTC
J: TRBJ1-2; V: TRBV27; size: -; D: -; CDR3: CASSPVGHGYTF; DNA: TGTGCCAGCAGCCCTGTGGGCCATGGCTACACCTTC
J: TRBJ2-1; V: TRBV4-3; size: -; D: TRBD2; CDR3: CASSREAGTSLNEQFF; DNA: TGCGCCAGCAGTCGCGAGGCCGGGACTAGCCTTAATGAGCAGTTCTTC
J: TRBJ2-2; V: TRBV9; size: -; D: TRBD1; CDR3: CASSLGQGTGELFF; DNA: TGTGCCAGCAGCTTAGGACAGGGCACCGGGGAGCTGTTTTTT
J: TRBJ1-2; V: TRBV13; size: -; D: -; CDR3: CASSLRLRVNYGYTF; DNA: TGTGCCAGCAGCTTACGACTACGGGTCAACTATGGCTACACCTTC
J: TRBJ2-5; V: TRBV11-3; size: -; D: TRBD1; CDR3: CASSHRDRQETQYF; DNA: TGTGCCAGCAGCCACCGGGACAGACAAGAGACCCAGTACTTC
J: TRBJ2-3; V: TRBV5-1; size: few; D: -; CDR3: CATKRRDTDTQYF; DNA: TGCGCCACCAAAAGGCGGGACACAGATACGCAGTATTTT
J: TRBJ2-7; V: TRBV4-1; size: -; D: -; CDR3: CASSQAPQGAASYEQYF; DNA: TGCGCCAGCAGCCAAGCTCCCCAAGGGGCCGCTAGCTACGAGCAGTACTTC
J: TRBJ1-1; V: TRBV10-1; size: -; D: TRBD1; CDR3: CASSPGQGDTEAFF; DNA: TGCGCCAGCTCACCGGGACAGGGGGACACTGAAGCTTTCTTT
J: TRBJ2-7; V: TRBV10-1; size: -; D: -; CDR3: CASSESSSGSMHEQYF; DNA: TGCGCCAGCAGTGAGTCGAGCAGCGGCTCAATGCACGAGCAGTACTTC
J: TRBJ2-7; V: TRBV5-4; size: -; D: TRBD2; CDR3: CASSHAGTSGSYEQYF; DNA: TGTGCCAGCAGCCACGCTGGGACTAGCGGGTCCTACGAGCAGTACTTC
J: TRBJ2-7; V: TRBV11-3; size: once; D: TRBD2; CDR3: CASSTSSGGTYEQYF; DNA: TGTGCCAGCAGCACCTCTAGCGGGGGTACCTACGAGCAGTACTTC
J: TRBJ1-1; V: TRBV6-5; size: -; D: -; CDR3: CATRIRVLVTEAFF; DNA: TGTGCCACCCGCATTCGGGTGCTTGTGACTGAAGCTTTCTTT
J: TRBJ2-1; V: TRBV7-9; size: -; D: -; CDR3: CASSPGWNEQFF; DNA: TGTGCCAGCAGTCCGGGGTGGAATGAGCAGTTCTTC
J: TRBJ1-1; V: TRBV5-4; size: -; D: -; CDR3: CASSLETGRQAFF; DNA: TGTGCCAGCAGCTTGGAAACAGGGCGGCAGGCTTTCTTT
J: TRBJ2-7; V: TRBV30; size: -; D: -; CDR3: CAWSRIRDEQYF; DNA: TGTGCCTGGAGTCGTATCAGGGACGAGCAGTACTTC
J: TRBJ2-7; V: TRBV27; size: -; D: TRBD1; CDR3: CASSYRGGTGFYEQYF; DNA: TGTGCCAGCAGCTATCGTGGTGGGACAGGGTTTTACGAGCAGTACTTC
J: TRBJ2-7; V: TRBV6-5; size: -; D: TRBD1; CDR3: CASSYGDSPYEQYF; DNA: TGTGCCAGCAGTTATGGGGACAGTCCCTACGAGCAGTACTTC
J: TRBJ2-3; V: TRBV7-2; size: -; D: -; CDR3: CASSVYTGGTDTQYF; DNA: TGTGCCAGCAGCGTTTATACGGGGGGCACAGATACGCAGTATTTT
J: TRBJ2-5; V: TRBV27; size: -; D: TRBD2; CDR3: CASSYGLAGQETQYF; DNA: TGTGCCAGCAGCTACGGACTAGCGGGGCAAGAGACCCAGTACTTC